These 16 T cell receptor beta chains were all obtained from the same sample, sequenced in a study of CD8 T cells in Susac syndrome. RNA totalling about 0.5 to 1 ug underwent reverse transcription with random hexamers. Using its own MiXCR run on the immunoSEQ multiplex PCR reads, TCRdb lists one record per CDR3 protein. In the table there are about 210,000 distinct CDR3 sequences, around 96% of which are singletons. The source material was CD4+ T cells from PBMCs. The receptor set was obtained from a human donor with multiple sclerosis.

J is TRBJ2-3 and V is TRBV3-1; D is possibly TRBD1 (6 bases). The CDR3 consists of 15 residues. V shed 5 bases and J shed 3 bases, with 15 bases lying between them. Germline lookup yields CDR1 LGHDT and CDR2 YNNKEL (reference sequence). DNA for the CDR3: TGTGCCAGCAGCTACGAAAGGGGGTCGACAGATACGCAGTATTTT. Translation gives CASSYERGSTDTQYF.

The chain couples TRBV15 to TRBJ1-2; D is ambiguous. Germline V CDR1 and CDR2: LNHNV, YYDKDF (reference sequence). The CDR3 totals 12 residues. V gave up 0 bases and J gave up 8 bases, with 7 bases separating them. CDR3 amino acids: CATSRDYGGYTF. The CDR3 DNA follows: TGTGCCACCAGCAGAGATTACGGAGGCTACACCTTC.

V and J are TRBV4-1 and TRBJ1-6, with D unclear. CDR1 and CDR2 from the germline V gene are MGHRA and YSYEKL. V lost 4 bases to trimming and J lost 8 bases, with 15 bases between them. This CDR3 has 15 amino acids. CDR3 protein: CASSRGPAGDSPLHF. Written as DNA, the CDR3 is TGCGCCAGCAGCCGCGGACCGGCTGGAGATTCACCCCTCCACTTT.

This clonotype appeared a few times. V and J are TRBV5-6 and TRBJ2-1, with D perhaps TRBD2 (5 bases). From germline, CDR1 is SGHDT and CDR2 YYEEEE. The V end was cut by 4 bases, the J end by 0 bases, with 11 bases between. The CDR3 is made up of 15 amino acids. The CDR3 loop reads CASSRRGSSYNEQFF. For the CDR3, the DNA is TGTGCCAGCAGCCGCCGTGGGAGCTCCTACAATGAGCAGTTCTTC.

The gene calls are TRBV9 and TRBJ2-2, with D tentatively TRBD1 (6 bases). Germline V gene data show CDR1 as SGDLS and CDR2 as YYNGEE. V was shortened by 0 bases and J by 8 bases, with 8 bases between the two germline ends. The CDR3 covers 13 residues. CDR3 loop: CASSVVGTGELFF. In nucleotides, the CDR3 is TGTGCCAGCAGCGTAGTAGGGACAGGGGAGCTGTTTTTT.

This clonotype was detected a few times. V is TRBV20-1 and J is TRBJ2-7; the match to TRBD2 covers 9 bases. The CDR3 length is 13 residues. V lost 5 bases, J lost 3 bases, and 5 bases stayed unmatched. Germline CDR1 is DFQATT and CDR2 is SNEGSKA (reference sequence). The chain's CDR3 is CSARLAGVYEQYF. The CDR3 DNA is TGCAGTGCTCGCTTAGCGGGAGTCTACGAGCAGTACTTC.

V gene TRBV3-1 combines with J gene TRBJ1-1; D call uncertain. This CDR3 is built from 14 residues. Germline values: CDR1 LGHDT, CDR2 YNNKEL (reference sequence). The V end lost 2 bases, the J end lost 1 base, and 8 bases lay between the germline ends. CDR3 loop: CASSQFVRNTEAFF. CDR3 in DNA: TGTGCCAGCAGCCAATTCGTACGGAACACTGAAGCTTTCTTT.

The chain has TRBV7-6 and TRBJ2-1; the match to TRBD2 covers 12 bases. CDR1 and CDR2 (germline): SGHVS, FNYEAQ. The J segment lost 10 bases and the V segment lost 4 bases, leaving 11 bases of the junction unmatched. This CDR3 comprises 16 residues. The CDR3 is CASSSRTSGTRSEQFF. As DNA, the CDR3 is TGTGCCAGCAGCTCACGGACTAGCGGGACCAGAAGCGAGCAGTTCTTC.

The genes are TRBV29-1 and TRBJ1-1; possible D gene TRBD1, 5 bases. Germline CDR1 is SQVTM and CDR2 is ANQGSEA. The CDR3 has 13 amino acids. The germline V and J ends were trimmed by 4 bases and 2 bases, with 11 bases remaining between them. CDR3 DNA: TGCAGCGTTGTAAGGGGTAAAAACACTGAAGCTTTCTTT. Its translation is CSVVRGKNTEAFF.

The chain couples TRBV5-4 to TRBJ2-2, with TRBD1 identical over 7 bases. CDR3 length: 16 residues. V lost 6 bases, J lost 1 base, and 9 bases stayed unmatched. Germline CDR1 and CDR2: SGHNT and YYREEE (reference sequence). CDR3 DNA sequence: TGTGCCAGCAAACAGGGGACGGAAAGGAACACCGGGGAGCTGTTTTTT. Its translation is CASKQGTERNTGELFF. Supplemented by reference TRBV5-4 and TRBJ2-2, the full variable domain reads ETGVTQSPTHLIKTRGQQVTLRCSSQSGHNTVSWYQQALGQGPQFIFQYYREEENGRGNFPPRFSGLQFPNYSSELNVNALELDDSALYLCASKQGTERNTGELFFGEGSRLTVL.

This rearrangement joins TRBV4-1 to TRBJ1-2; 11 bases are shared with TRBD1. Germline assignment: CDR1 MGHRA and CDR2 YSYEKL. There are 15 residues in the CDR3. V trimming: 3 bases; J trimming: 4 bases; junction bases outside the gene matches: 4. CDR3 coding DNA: TGCGCCAGCAGCCAGCCCGGGACAGGGGGCTATGGCTACACCTTC. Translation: CASSQPGTGGYGYTF.

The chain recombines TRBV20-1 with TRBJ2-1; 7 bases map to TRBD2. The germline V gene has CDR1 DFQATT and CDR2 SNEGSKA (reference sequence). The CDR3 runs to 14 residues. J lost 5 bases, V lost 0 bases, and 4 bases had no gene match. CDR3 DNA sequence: TGCAGTGCTAGAGATCGGCGGGGGAACAATGAGCAGTTCTTC. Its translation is CSARDRRGNNEQFF.

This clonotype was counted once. CDR3 sequence: CASSESQGWNQPQHF. The CDR3 coding sequence is TGTGCCAGCAGTGAATCACAGGGGTGGAATCAGCCCCAGCATTTT. This rearrangement joins TRBV6-1 to TRBJ1-5; 7 nucleotides match TRBD1. The CDR3 is 15 amino acids. CDR1 and CDR2 (germline): MNHNS, SASEGT. The V segment lost 2 bases and the J segment 4 bases; nucleotides outside the gene matches: 5.

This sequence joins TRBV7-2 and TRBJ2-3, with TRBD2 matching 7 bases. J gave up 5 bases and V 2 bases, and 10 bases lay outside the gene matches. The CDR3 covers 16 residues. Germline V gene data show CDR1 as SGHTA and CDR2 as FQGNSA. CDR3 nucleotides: TGTGCCAGCAGCTTACGGGGGACCCCGGGGGGAGATACGCAGTATTTT. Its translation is CASSLRGTPGGDTQYF.

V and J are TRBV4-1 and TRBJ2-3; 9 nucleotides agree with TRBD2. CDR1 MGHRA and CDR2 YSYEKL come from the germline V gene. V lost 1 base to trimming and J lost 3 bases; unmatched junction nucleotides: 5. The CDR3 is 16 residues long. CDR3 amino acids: CASSQAVSGGTDTQYF. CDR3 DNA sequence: TGCGCCAGCAGCCAAGCGGTTAGCGGGGGAACAGATACGCAGTATTTT.

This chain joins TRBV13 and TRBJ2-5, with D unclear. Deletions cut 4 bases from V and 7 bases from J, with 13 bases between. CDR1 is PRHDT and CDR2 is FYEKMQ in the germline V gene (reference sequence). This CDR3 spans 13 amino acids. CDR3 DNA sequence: TGTGCCAGCAGCTCAAATTTTCCAGGGACCCAGTACTTC. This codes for CASSSNFPGTQYF.